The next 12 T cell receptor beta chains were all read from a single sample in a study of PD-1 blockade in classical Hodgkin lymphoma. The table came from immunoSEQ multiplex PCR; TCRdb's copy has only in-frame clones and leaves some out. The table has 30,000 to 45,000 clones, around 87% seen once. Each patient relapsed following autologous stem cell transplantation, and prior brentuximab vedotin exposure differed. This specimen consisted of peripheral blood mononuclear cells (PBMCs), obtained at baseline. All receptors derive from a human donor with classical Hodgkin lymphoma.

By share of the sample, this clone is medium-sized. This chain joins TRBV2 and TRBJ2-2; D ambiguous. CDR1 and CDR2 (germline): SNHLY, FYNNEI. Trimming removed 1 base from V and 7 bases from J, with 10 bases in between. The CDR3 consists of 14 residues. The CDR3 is CASSEVRLYGELFF. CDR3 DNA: TGTGCCAGCAGTGAAGTCAGACTCTACGGGGAGCTGTTTTTT. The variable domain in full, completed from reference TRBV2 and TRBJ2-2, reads EPEVTQTPSHQVTQMGQEVILRCVPISNHLYFYWYRQILGQKVEFLVSFYNNEISEKSEIFDDQFSVERPDGSNFTLKIRSTKLEDSAMYFCASSEVRLYGELFFGEGSRLTVL.

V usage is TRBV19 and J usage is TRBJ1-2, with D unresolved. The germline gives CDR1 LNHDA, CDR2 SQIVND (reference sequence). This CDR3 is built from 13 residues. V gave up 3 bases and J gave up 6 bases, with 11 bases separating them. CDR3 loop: CASSIVTHDGYTF. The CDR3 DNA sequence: TGTGCCAGTAGTATCGTTACACACGATGGCTACACCTTC.

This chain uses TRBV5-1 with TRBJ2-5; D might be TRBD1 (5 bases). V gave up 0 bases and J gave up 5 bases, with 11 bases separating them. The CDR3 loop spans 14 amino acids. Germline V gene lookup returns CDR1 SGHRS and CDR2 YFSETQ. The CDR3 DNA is TGCGCCAGCAGCTTGGGCAGGGCGTGGGAGACCCAGTACTTC. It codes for CASSLGRAWETQYF.

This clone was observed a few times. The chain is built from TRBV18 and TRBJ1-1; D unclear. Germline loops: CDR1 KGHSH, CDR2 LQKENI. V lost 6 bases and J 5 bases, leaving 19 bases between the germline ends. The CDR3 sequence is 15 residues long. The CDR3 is CASSPDGGPGTEAFF. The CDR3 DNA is TGTGCCAGCTCGCCGGATGGCGGCCCCGGGACTGAAGCTTTCTTT.

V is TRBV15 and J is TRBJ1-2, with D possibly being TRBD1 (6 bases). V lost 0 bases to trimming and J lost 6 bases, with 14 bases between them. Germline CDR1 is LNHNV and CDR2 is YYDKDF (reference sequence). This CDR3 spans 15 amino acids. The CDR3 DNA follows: TGTGCCACCAGCAGAGATGCCTACAGGGTGGATGGCTACACCTTC. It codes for CATSRDAYRVDGYTF. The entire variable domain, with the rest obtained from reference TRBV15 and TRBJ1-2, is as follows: DAMVIQNPRYQVTQFGKPVTLSCSQTLNHNVMYWYQQKSSQAPKLLFHYYDKDFNNEADTPDNFQSRRPNTSFCFLDIRSPGLGDTAMYLCATSRDAYRVDGYTFGSGTRLTVV.

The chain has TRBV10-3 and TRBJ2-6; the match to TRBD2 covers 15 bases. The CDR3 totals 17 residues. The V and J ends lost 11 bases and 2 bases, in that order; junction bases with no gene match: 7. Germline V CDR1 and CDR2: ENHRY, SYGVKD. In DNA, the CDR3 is TGTGCCGCGGGACTAGCGGGAGGACCACCTGGGGCCAACGTCCTGACTTTC. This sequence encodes CAAGLAGGPPGANVLTF.

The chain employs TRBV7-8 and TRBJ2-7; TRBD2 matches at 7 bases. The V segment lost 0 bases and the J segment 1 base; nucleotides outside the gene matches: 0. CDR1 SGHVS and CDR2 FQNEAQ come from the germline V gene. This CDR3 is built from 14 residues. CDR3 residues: CASSLAGGSYEQYF. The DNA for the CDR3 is TGTGCCAGCAGCTTAGCGGGAGGGTCCTACGAGCAGTACTTC.

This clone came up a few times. This CDR3 is CASSQDGDSPLHF. CDR3 in DNA: TGCGCCAGCAGCCAAGATGGGGATTCACCCCTCCACTTT. The chain combines TRBV4-1 with TRBJ1-6, with D unresolved. This CDR3 is built from 13 residues. Trimming pared 0 bases from V and 8 bases from J, leaving 5 bases between. Looked up from germline, CDR1 is MGHRA and CDR2 is YSYEKL.

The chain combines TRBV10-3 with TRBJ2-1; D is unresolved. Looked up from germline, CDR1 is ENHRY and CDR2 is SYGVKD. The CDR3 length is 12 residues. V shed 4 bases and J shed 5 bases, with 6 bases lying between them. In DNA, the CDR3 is TGTGCCATCAGTGGAAAGGACAATGAGCAGTTCTTC. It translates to CAISGKDNEQFF.

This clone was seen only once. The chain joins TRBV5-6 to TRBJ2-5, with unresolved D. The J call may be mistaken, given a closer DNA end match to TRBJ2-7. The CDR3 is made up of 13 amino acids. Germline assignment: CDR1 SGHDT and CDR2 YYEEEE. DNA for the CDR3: TGTGCCAGCAGCCCGCGCGCCTCCTACGAGCAGTACTTC. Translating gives CASSPRASYEQYF.

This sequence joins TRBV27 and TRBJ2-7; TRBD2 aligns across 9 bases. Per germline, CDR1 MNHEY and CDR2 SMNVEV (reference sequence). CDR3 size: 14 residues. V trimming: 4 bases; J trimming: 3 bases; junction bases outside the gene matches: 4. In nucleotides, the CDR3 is TGTGCCAGCAGTTCGGGACTAGCCGGCTACGAGCAGTACTTC. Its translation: CASSSGLAGYEQYF.

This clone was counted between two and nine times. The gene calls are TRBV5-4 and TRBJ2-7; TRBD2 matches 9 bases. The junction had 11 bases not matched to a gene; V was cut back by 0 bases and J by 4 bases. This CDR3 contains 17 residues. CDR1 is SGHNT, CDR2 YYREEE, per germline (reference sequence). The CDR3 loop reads CASSLGLAAHQGYEQYF. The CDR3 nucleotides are TGTGCCAGCAGCTTGGGACTAGCGGCCCATCAGGGGTACGAGCAGTACTTC.